One sample yielded the 5 T cell receptor beta chains listed below, sequenced in a study of T cell responses to AZD1222 COVID-19 vaccine. Sequenced by immunoSEQ multiplex PCR; TCRdb stores in-frame clones only, minus some. The table lists about 100,000 clones, around 90% of them singletons. The sample in question was peripheral blood, obtained on day 0 of AZD1222 vaccination. The source of these receptors is an adult in good health.

The rearrangement uses TRBV3-1 (or the pseudogene TRBV3-2) and TRBJ1-1; TRBD1 might be the D (6 bases). CDR1 LGHDT and CDR2 YNNKEL come from the germline V gene (reference sequence). This CDR3 region has 16 residues. V lost 5 bases and J lost 6, with 22 bases in between. The CDR3 protein is CASSLGAEYWYPEAFF. DNA for the CDR3: TGTGCCAGCAGCTTGGGGGCAGAATACTGGTACCCTGAAGCTTTCTTT.

The V call is TRBV20-1, the J call TRBJ1-5; 10 bases agree with TRBD1. The CDR3 covers 15 residues. Unmatched junction bases numbered 8, after V lost 3 bases and J lost 6 bases. Germline V CDR1 and CDR2: DFQATT, SNEGSKA (reference sequence). The chain's CDR3 is CSASWGTGEGQPQHF. CDR3 coding DNA: TGCAGTGCTAGTTGGGGGACAGGGGAAGGTCAGCCCCAGCATTTT.

This rearrangement joins TRBV6-5 to TRBJ2-1, with TRBD1 matching 7 bases. CDR3 length equals 15 residues. Losses at the gene ends were 6 bases for V and 1 base for J; bases not matched to a gene: 6. Per the germline V gene, CDR1 is MNHEY and CDR2 is SVGAGI. This chain's CDR3 is CASRSGTDSYNEQFF. DNA for the CDR3: TGTGCCAGCAGATCCGGGACAGATTCCTACAATGAGCAGTTCTTC.

The V gene is TRBV7-8, the J gene TRBJ2-1; 13 bases align to TRBD2. The CDR3 loop spans 15 amino acids. The trim removed 1 base at V and 12 bases at J, leaving 6 bases unmatched. Per the germline V gene, CDR1 is SGHVS and CDR2 is FQNEAQ. The CDR3 spells CASSLGTSGRAGQFF. The CDR3 DNA reads as TGTGCCAGCAGCTTAGGCACTAGCGGGAGGGCCGGGCAGTTCTTC.

The chain employs TRBV30 and TRBJ2-1; 13 nucleotides align to TRBD2. Germline CDR1 GTSNPN, CDR2 SVGIG (reference sequence). The CDR3 extends over 17 amino acids. Germline trimming cut 4 bases from V and 3 bases from J; bases unmatched to any gene: 9. CDR3 DNA sequence: TGTGCCTGGACCCCGGGACTAGCGGGACCTAACTACAATGAGCAGTTCTTC. This translates into CAWTPGLAGPNYNEQFF.